The clone carrying this T cell receptor (beta chain) was observed at least ten times. Its antigen is unidentified. The sample is drawn from a study of T cell repertoires in cytomegalovirus infection. On the study more broadly: Indications came from public TCR beta signatures; they pointed to CMV infection and to a matching HLA type.

MiXCR, run by TCRdb on the reads, gives a single entry per CDR3 protein. The table shows approximately 1,000,000 distinct CDR3 sequences, with approximately 32% occurring only once. The CDR3 spans 14 residues. Germline CDR1 is MNHNS and CDR2 is SASEGT. The V segment lost 6 bases and the J segment 8 bases; nucleotides outside the gene matches: 9. Sequencing used cultured CD8+ T cells from PBMCs, obtained from culture after CMV antigen stimulation. This TCR was sampled from a human donor in good health (CMV status not recorded). Some clones in this sample may be carry-over from other donors' samples. The chain joins TRBV6-1 to TRBJ2-1; TRBD2 agrees at 8 bases. The CDR3 protein is CASSRYSGVDEQFF. The DNA of the CDR3 is TGTGCCAGCAGCCGATATAGCGGGGTCGATGAGCAGTTCTTC.